These 14 T cell receptor beta chains came from one sample sequenced in a study of cytomegalovirus exposure and HLA in healthy donors. Primers included in the PCR were 60 Vbeta and 13 Jbeta primers. This table comes from immunoSEQ multiplex PCR, and its TCRdb copy is limited to in-frame clones, with some not included. This sample has about 210,000 clones, with 75% to 90% found just once. Material for sequencing was PBMCs. These receptors were collected from a woman aged 25 to 39 in good health and CMV-seronegative.

In this sample, this clone turned up once. The chain carries TRBV19 and TRBJ2-2; D ambiguous. The ends were cut back, 4 bases at V and 5 bases at J, with 14 bases in the middle. The CDR3 length is 15 residues. Germline CDR1 LNHDA, CDR2 SQIVND (reference sequence). This CDR3 reads CASSTRPGATGELFF. Here the CDR3 DNA reads TGTGCCAGTAGTACCCGACCCGGAGCGACCGGGGAGCTGTTTTTT.

The chain employs TRBV7-2 and TRBJ2-7; 11 nucleotides match TRBD2. V was pared by 5 bases and J by 13 bases, with 10 bases of the junction left unmatched. This CDR3 has 13 amino acids. Germline V gene lookup returns CDR1 SGHTA and CDR2 FQGNSA. CDR3 in amino acids: CASSPNPGTSGYF. CDR3 sequence (DNA): TGTGCCAGCAGCCCAAACCCCGGGACTAGCGGATACTTC.

The rearrangement joins TRBV6-5 to TRBJ1-1; D unresolved. In germline, CDR1 is MNHEY, CDR2 SVGAGI. The CDR3 sequence is 14 residues long. V was cut by 2 bases and J by 4 bases, with 11 bases left in between. DNA for the CDR3: TGTGCCAGCAGTTACACCGAGGAGAGCACTGAAGCTTTCTTT. Protein product: CASSYTEESTEAFF.

This clone was seen once. The chain employs TRBV9 and TRBJ2-1, with D hard to call. In germline, CDR1 is SGDLS, CDR2 YYNGEE. This CDR3 spans 15 amino acids. The germline V and J ends were trimmed by 2 bases and 0 bases, with 9 bases remaining between them. CDR3 region: CASSVGYSSYNEQFF. DNA for the CDR3: TGTGCCAGCAGCGTTGGTTACAGCTCCTACAATGAGCAGTTCTTC.

This chain uses TRBV27 with TRBJ2-3; TRBD2 matches at 8 bases. V lost 7 bases to trimming and J lost 0 bases; unmatched junction nucleotides: 12. The germline V gene has CDR1 MNHEY and CDR2 SMNVEV (reference sequence). This CDR3 has 17 residues. The CDR3 reads CASTPSGGSFSTDTQYF. CDR3 bases: TGTGCCAGCACCCCCAGCGGGGGTTCCTTTAGCACAGATACGCAGTATTTT.

The chain employs TRBV5-1 and TRBJ1-4; a weak D match, TRBD1 (6 bases). The length of the CDR3 is 14 residues. V dropped 0 bases and J dropped 9 bases, with 12 bases sitting between them. Germline V gives CDR1 SGHRS, CDR2 YFSETQ. CDR3 protein: CASSLEGGGQKLFF. CDR3 DNA sequence: TGCGCCAGCAGCTTGGAAGGGGGAGGGCAAAAACTGTTTTTT.

Details on this clone: The junction differs from germline at one of its ends, possibly a read error. The rearrangement uses TRBV5-1 and TRBJ1-5; D call uncertain. This CDR3 has 13 amino acids. Germline values: CDR1 SGHRS, CDR2 YFSETQ. The CDR3 DNA follows: TGCGCCAGCAGTGAACTTAGCGATCAGCCCCAGCATTTT. Translating it yields CASSELSDQPQHF.

This chain joins TRBV6-5 and TRBJ2-7; tentative D call: TRBD2 (6 bases). Germline V gene lookup returns CDR1 MNHEY and CDR2 SVGAGI. The CDR3 loop spans 15 amino acids. With 3 bases removed from V and 3 bases from J, the gap between germline ends came to 15 bases. CDR3 DNA: TGTGCCAGCAGTTATGGGAGGCCCCTCTTCTACGAGCAGTACTTC. As protein: CASSYGRPLFYEQYF.

This chain connects TRBV11-3 to TRBJ2-1, with 9 positions matching TRBD2. The germline gives CDR1 SGHNT, CDR2 YENEEA. There are 16 residues in the CDR3. The V and J ends lost 5 bases and 9 bases, in that order; junction bases with no gene match: 14. The CDR3 DNA is TGTGCCAGCAGCCTGACTAGCGGATCGGGAGTAGGTGAGCAGTTCTTC. As protein: CASSLTSGSGVGEQFF. The full variable domain, completed using reference TRBV11-3 and TRBJ2-1, is EAGVVQSPRYKIIEKKQPVAFWCNPISGHNTLYWYLQNLGQGPELLIRYENEEAVDDSQLPKDRFSAERLKGVDSTLKIQPAELGDSAVYLCASSLTSGSGVGEQFFGPGTRLTVL.

The genes are TRBV6-1 and TRBJ2-7; D is uncertain. Germline-derived CDR1 and CDR2 are MNHNS and SASEGT. V gave up 4 bases and J gave up 3 bases, with 4 bases separating them. The CDR3 has 11 residues. The CDR3 loop is CASSGSYEQYF. In DNA, the CDR3 is TGTGCCAGCAGTGGCAGCTACGAGCAGTACTTC.

This sequence joins TRBV5-1 and TRBJ1-4, with 8 bases lining up with TRBD1. V dropped 0 bases and J dropped 8; count of bases not matched to a gene: 3. The CDR3 covers 14 residues. From germline, CDR1 is SGHRS and CDR2 YFSETQ. CDR3 amino acids: CASSLGTGHEKLFF. In DNA, the CDR3 is TGCGCCAGCAGCTTGGGGACAGGGCACGAAAAACTGTTTTTT.

The chain is built from TRBV27 and TRBJ1-1, with a weak D call TRBD1 (5 bases). V lost 4 bases to trimming and J lost 8 bases, with 11 bases between them. The CDR3 loop spans 12 amino acids. Germline V gene sequence: CDR1 MNHEY, CDR2 SMNVEV (reference sequence). The CDR3 spells CASSSHGGEAFF. The CDR3 DNA reads as TGTGCCAGCAGTTCTCACGGGGGGGAAGCTTTCTTT.

This chain uses TRBV28 with TRBJ1-2; a weak D match, TRBD1 (6 bases). V lost 4 bases, J lost 4 bases, and 19 bases lay in between. This CDR3 region has 16 residues. CDR1 and CDR2 (germline): MDHEN, SYDVKM. The CDR3, as DNA: TGTGCCAGCAGTTGGCCAGGGGAAGAACAAGGCTATGGCTACACCTTC. Translation: CASSWPGEEQGYGYTF.

This chain links TRBV5-1 with TRBJ2-2; D possibly corresponds to TRBD2 (6 bases). The V end lost 4 bases, the J end lost 1 base, and 11 bases lay between the germline ends. This CDR3 comprises 15 residues. CDR1 is SGHRS and CDR2 is YFSETQ in the germline V gene. The CDR3 DNA reads TGCGCCAGCAGCCCGGGGGTTATGAACACCGGGGAGCTGTTTTTT. Residues: CASSPGVMNTGELFF.